This record looks at one T cell receptor beta chain sequence and its context. Its antigen is not identified. These data belong to a study of cytomegalovirus exposure and HLA in healthy donors. Study conclusions and caveats: Researchers reported that three CMV-associated chains were confirmed in vitro as CMV antigen-specific. Later work found that TCR association rates differed between HLA loci; DRB1 had the most and HLA-C the fewest. Association of 15,000 to 20,000 TCR beta sequences with HLA alleles was found at 0.05 false discovery rate in a later analysis.

The PCR had 60 Vbeta and 13 Jbeta primers. Some clones are missing from TCRdb's copy, which holds only in-frame ones; the method was immunoSEQ multiplex PCR. The data show approximately 72,000 clones, approximately 70% seen once. V lost 4 bases, J lost 3 bases, and 8 bases lay in between. The germline gives CDR1 SGHRS, CDR2 YFSETQ. The CDR3 has 12 amino acids. Source material: PBMCs. The clonotype was recovered from a middle-aged man in good health and CMV-seropositive. The chain has TRBV5-1 and TRBJ2-7, with D maybe TRBD1 (5 bases). The CDR3 DNA reads TGCGCCAGCAGCCAGACAGACTACGAGCAGTACTTC. Amino acids: CASSQTDYEQYF.